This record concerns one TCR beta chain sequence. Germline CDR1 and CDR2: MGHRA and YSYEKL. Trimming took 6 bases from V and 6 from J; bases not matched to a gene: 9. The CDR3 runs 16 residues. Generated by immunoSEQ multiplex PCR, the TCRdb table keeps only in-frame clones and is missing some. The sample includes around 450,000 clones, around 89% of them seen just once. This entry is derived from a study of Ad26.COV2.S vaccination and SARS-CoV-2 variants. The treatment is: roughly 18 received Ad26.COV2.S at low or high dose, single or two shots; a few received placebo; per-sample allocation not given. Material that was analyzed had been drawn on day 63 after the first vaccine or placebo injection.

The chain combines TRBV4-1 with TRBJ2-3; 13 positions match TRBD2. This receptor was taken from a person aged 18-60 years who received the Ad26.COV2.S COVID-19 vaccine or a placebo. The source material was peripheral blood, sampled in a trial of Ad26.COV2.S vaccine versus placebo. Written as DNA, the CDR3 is TGCGCCAGCAGGCTTGGGACTAGCGGGGCCAGGGATACGCAGTATTTT. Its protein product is CASRLGTSGARDTQYF.